These 29 T cell receptor beta chains were sequenced from one sample in a study of tumor and adjacent non-tumor tissue in lung cancer. Three rounds of nested PCR, following a modified ARM-PCR protocol, produced the TCRbeta library. TCRdb reanalysed the multiplex PCR reads using MiXCR and keeps one entry per CDR3 protein. This table has about 140,000 distinct CDR3 sequences, 60% to 70% appearing once. No cell sorting was done before RNA was extracted from the tissue. The sample consisted of lung tumor tissue. The receptor set was obtained from a man aged 55 to 69 with small cell lung cancer.

V and J are TRBV6-6 and TRBJ1-3, with D uncertain. The CDR3 contains 17 residues. The V and J ends lost 2 bases and 2 bases respectively, with 16 bases between them. Germline V lookup: CDR1 MNHNY, CDR2 SVGAGI (reference sequence). The CDR3 here is CASSYTTGGPAGNTIYF. CDR3 sequence (DNA): TGTGCCAGCAGTTACACCACCGGCGGGCCGGCTGGAAACACCATATATTTT.

This clonotype was seen repeatedly, ten times or more. The chain couples TRBV4-1 to TRBJ2-7; D gene unclear. The germline CDR1 and CDR2 sequences are MGHRA and YSYEKL. Between the trimmed V and J ends, which lost 1 base and 6 bases, there was a span of 4 bases. There are 11 residues in the CDR3. CDR3: CASSQGVEQYF. The CDR3 DNA reads TGCGCCAGCAGCCAAGGCGTCGAGCAGTACTTC.

With respect to this clonotype: Compared with germline, one end of the junction differs, possibly owing to a read error. The chain recombines TRBV6-2 or TRBV6-3 with TRBJ1-1; the match to TRBD1 covers 8 bases. The CDR3 spans 15 residues. CDR1 and CDR2 from the germline V gene are MNHEY and SVGEGT. This chain's CDR3 is CAGRTDREYSTEAFF. The CDR3 bases are TGTGCCGGCAGGACGGACAGGGAATATTCAACTGAAGCTTTCTTT.

In the case of this clonotype: At one end, the junction sequence differs from germline, possibly due to a read error. V usage is TRBV29-1 and J usage is TRBJ2-6; tentatively, D is TRBD1 (6 bases). Germline loops: CDR1 SQVTM, CDR2 ANQGSEA. CDR3 size: 17 residues. The CDR3 coding sequence is TGCAGCGTTAATTCTTGTCTGGGGGCCTCTGGGGCCAACGCCCTGACTTTC. Its translation is CSVNSCLGASGANALTF.

This clonotype was observed a few times. This chain uses TRBV12-3 or TRBV12-4 with TRBJ2-4; no definite D call. The CDR3 runs 14 residues. Trimming took off 5 bases at V and 8 bases at J, with 16 bases between the two ends. This chain's CDR3 is CASSQRWTIDIQYF. The CDR3 DNA reads TGTGCCAGCAGTCAGCGTTGGACGATTGACATTCAGTACTTC.

This clonotype was seen a handful of times. V is TRBV12-3 or TRBV12-4 and J is TRBJ1-3; the D is unclear. The CDR3 runs to 14 residues. Trimming left V 4 bases short and J 1 base short, with 8 bases between. The CDR3 protein is CASSSPGSGNTIYF. The CDR3 DNA reads as TGTGCCAGCAGTTCGCCGGGTTCTGGAAACACCATATATTTT.

On this clonotype itself: Possible read error: a much larger clone is one base away. This chain joins TRBV20-1 and TRBJ1-4; unclear D gene. The CDR3 sequence is 13 residues long. Germline V gene sequence: CDR1 DFQATT, CDR2 SNEGSKA (reference sequence). The CDR3: CSVRDLENEKLFF. In DNA, the CDR3 is TGCAGTGTTAGAGATTTGGAAAATGAAAAACTGTTTTTT.

The chain has TRBV4-1 and TRBJ1-4; 12 bases align to TRBD1. The germline CDR1 and CDR2 sequences are MGHRA and YSYEKL. This CDR3 region has 17 residues. The V gene end was trimmed by 0 bases and the J gene end by 8 bases; junction bases not matched to a gene: 7. This chain's CDR3 is CASSQDTGQGAKEKLFF. CDR3 DNA: TGCGCCAGCAGCCAAGACACGGGACAGGGGGCAAAGGAAAAACTGTTTTTT.

This clonotype appeared many times. The chain recombines TRBV4-1 with TRBJ1-6; the D is unclear. V was trimmed by 4 bases and J by 0 bases, leaving 13 bases between them. Germline assignment: CDR1 MGHRA and CDR2 YSYEKL. The CDR3 has 17 amino acids. CDR3 loop: CASSLGVTSSYNSPLHF. The DNA for the CDR3 is TGCGCCAGCAGCCTTGGGGTCACGAGCTCCTATAATTCACCCCTCCACTTT.

Of note for this clonotype: Relative to the germline gene, one junction end is altered; a read error may explain this. The rearrangement uses TRBV6-5 and TRBJ2-6; D is possibly TRBD1 (5 bases). CDR3 size: 16 residues. Germline V CDR1 and CDR2: MNHEY, SVGAGI. This CDR3 is CASSYVLGGGANVLTF. The CDR3 DNA follows: TGTGCCAGCAGTTACGTTCTGGGCGGTGGGGCCAACGTCCTTACTTTC.

This clonotype was seen more than once but under ten times. The V call is TRBV11-2, the J call TRBJ2-3; D is unclear. The CDR3 totals 14 residues. Germline V gene lookup returns CDR1 SGHAT and CDR2 FQNNGV. The CDR3 coding sequence is TGTGTTAGCAGCTTAGGTCCGGGCGGAGATACGCAGTATTTT. This encodes CVSSLGPGGDTQYF.

The chain has TRBV20-1 and TRBJ1-1, with D unclear. The CDR3 spans 13 residues. Per the germline V gene, CDR1 is DFQATT and CDR2 is SNEGSKA (reference sequence). Written as DNA, the CDR3 is TGCAGCACTAGAGATCAAAGGGTCACTGAAGCTTTCTTT. Translation: CSTRDQRVTEAFF.

As concerns this clonotype: A read error may account for a junction end that differs from germline. V usage is TRBV29-1 and J usage is TRBJ1-1; D perhaps matches TRBD1 (6 bases). CDR1 and CDR2 (germline): SQVTM, ANQGSEA. The CDR3 runs 14 residues. For the CDR3, the DNA is TGCAGCGTCAAGCGGTGGGGACAATACACTGAAGTTTTCTTT. Translating it yields CSVKRWGQYTEVFF.

This sequence joins TRBV5-1 and TRBJ2-7, with a weak D call TRBD1 (5 bases). There are 13 residues in the CDR3. Deletions cut 3 bases from V and 6 bases from J, with 13 bases between. CDR1 is SGHRS, CDR2 YFSETQ, per germline. DNA of the CDR3: TGCGCCAGCAGCTCTACCACAGGTCTCGAGCAGTACTTC. Translation: CASSSTTGLEQYF.

About this clonotype: At one end, the junction sequence differs from germline, possibly due to a read error. The chain is built from TRBV19 and TRBJ2-7, with D perhaps matching TRBD1 or TRBD2 (5 bases each). The CDR3 is 18 amino acids. The germline V gene has CDR1 LNHDA and CDR2 SQIVND (reference sequence). The DNA for the CDR3 is TGTGCCAGTGGTATAGCCCGGTCCGGGACGGGGAGCCCCTATGAGCAGTACTTC. The encoded protein is CASGIARSGTGSPYEQYF.

A note on this clonotype: Germline and junction disagree at one end, which may indicate a read error. This chain links TRBV11-2 with TRBJ1-1; no firm D call. CDR1 SGHAT and CDR2 FQNNGV come from the germline V gene. CDR3 length equals 11 residues. The CDR3: CAGSFYIEAFF. For the CDR3, the DNA is TGTGCCGGCAGCTTTTACATTGAAGCTTTCTTT.

About this clonotype itself: This may be a read error: a much more frequent sequence differs by one nucleotide. DNA for the CDR3: TGTGCCAGCAGCCAAGTGCAGACGGGGGGTTCTTTACCCCTCCACTTT. Encoded protein: CASSQVQTGGSLPLHF. V and J are TRBV4-2 and TRBJ1-6; possible D gene TRBD1, 5 bases. There are 16 residues in the CDR3. CDR1 and CDR2 (germline): LGHNA, YNFKEQ. V was trimmed by 1 base and J by 12 bases, leaving 19 bases between them.

A single count supports this clonotype. The V gene is TRBV11-1, the J gene TRBJ2-1, with TRBD2 matching 8 bases. Germline V gene data show CDR1 as SGHAT and CDR2 as FQDESV (reference sequence). The CDR3 sequence is 17 residues long. With 6 bases clipped from V and 2 bases from J, the junction kept 12 bases outside the gene matches. CDR3 in DNA: TGTGCCAGCAGATCGGGACTAGTGGGATGGCCCTACAATGAGCAGTTCTTC. Amino acids: CASRSGLVGWPYNEQFF.

Comments on this clonotype: A read error may be the cause here, since a much bigger clone is one base away. The V call is TRBV6-1, the J call TRBJ2-4; unclear D gene. The CDR3 spans 14 residues. Germline-derived CDR1 and CDR2 are MNHNS and SASEGT. V lost 1 base, J lost 8 bases, and 12 bases lay in between. Here the CDR3 reads CASSEVGTVDIQYF. The DNA of the CDR3 is TGTGCCAGCAGTGAAGTGGGCACGGTGGACATTCAGTACTTC.

Concerning this clonotype itself: One end of the junction fails to match germline, which may point to a read error. The chain couples TRBV11-3 to TRBJ2-1; perhaps TRBD2 as D (6 bases). This CDR3 is built from 16 residues. CDR1 is SGHNT, CDR2 YENEEA, per germline. The CDR3 spells CASSLEGRLHYNGQSF. The CDR3 nucleotides read TGTGCCAGCAGCTTGGAGGGCAGACTTCATTACAATGGGCAGTCCTTC.

The chain combines TRBV4-1 with TRBJ1-5, with TRBD1 identical over 8 bases. This CDR3 has 15 residues. Germline assignment: CDR1 MGHRA and CDR2 YSYEKL. After removal of 0 bases from V and 10 bases from J, the junction contained 8 bases not matched to a gene. The DNA of the CDR3 is TGCGCCAGCAGCCAAGACCTGACAGGGGTCCGACCCCAGCATTTT. Its translation is CASSQDLTGVRPQHF.

Note on this clonotype: A read error may produce the germline difference seen at one junction end. This rearrangement joins TRBV20-1 to TRBJ2-1; TRBD2 aligns across 8 bases. The CDR3 has 16 amino acids. The germline CDR1 and CDR2 sequences are DFQATT and SNEGSKA (reference sequence). This chain's CDR3 is CSARDLISGDYNEQFF. The CDR3 nucleotides are TGTAGTGCTAGAGATCTGATTAGCGGGGACTACAATGAGCAGTTCTTC.

The chain recombines TRBV20-1 with TRBJ2-5, with 8 positions matching TRBD2. The CDR3 runs to 14 residues. Germline assignment: CDR1 DFQATT and CDR2 SNEGSKA (reference sequence). The J segment lost 5 bases and the V segment lost 3 bases, leaving 8 bases of the junction unmatched. DNA for the CDR3: TGCAGTGCTAGCGGGAGGGCCGGGTTTGAGACCCAGTACTTC. Translation gives CSASGRAGFETQYF.

The V call is TRBV12-3 or TRBV12-4, the J call TRBJ1-1; D not certain. The CDR3 has 15 residues. The germline V and J ends were trimmed by 3 bases and 3 bases, with 14 bases remaining between them. The CDR3 coding sequence is TGTGCCAGCAGTTTCAGCGGATCCAAGGACACTGAAGCTTTCTTT. Encoded protein: CASSFSGSKDTEAFF.

This clonotype was observed once. The junction differs from germline at one of its ends, possibly a read error. The chain recombines TRBV11-3 with TRBJ2-1; TRBD2 aligns across 13 bases. Looked up from germline, CDR1 is SGHNT and CDR2 is YENEEA. The CDR3 runs 18 residues. Written as DNA, the CDR3 is TGTGCCAGCAGCCCTCGGACTAGCGGGAGTAGATCCTACAGTGAGCAGTTCTTC. Translation gives CASSPRTSGSRSYSEQFF.

The V call is TRBV24-1, the J call TRBJ2-3, with a tentative D call TRBD2 (7 bases). The CDR3 is 14 residues long. Germline V gene data show CDR1 as KGHDR and CDR2 as SFDVKD. Trimming took off 5 bases at V and 3 bases at J, with 11 bases between the two ends. The CDR3 here is CATSVEGGTDTQYF. CDR3 DNA: TGTGCCACCAGTGTCGAGGGGGGGACAGATACGCAGTATTTT.

This clonotype was counted a single time. One end of the junction is discordant with germline, which a read error may explain. V is TRBV6-5 and J is TRBJ2-1, with 11 nucleotides matching TRBD2. The germline CDR1 and CDR2 sequences are MNHEY and SVGAGI. The CDR3 is 15 amino acids. The CDR3 coding sequence is TGTGTCGGCAGTTCTCTGACTAGCGGGAACAATGGGCAGTTCTTC. It is translated as CVGSSLTSGNNGQFF.

The chain carries TRBV11-2 and TRBJ2-7; perhaps TRBD1 as D (5 bases). V was shortened by 5 bases and J by 7 bases, with 12 bases between the two germline ends. CDR3 length: 12 amino acids. Germline V CDR1 and CDR2: SGHAT, FQNNGV. The CDR3 DNA sequence: TGTGCCAGCAGCCTCGGACAATTGGAGCAGTACTTC. Its translation: CASSLGQLEQYF.

For this clonotype: The junction departs from the called germline gene at one end, perhaps through a read error. The rearrangement joins TRBV28 to TRBJ1-1, with 8 bases that match TRBD1. Germline CDR1 and CDR2: MDHEN and SYDVKM. The CDR3 is made up of 16 amino acids. CDR3 residues: CARSFPGQGRETEAFF. CDR3 in DNA: TGTGCCAGAAGTTTCCCCGGACAGGGACGAGAGACTGAAGCTTTCTTT.